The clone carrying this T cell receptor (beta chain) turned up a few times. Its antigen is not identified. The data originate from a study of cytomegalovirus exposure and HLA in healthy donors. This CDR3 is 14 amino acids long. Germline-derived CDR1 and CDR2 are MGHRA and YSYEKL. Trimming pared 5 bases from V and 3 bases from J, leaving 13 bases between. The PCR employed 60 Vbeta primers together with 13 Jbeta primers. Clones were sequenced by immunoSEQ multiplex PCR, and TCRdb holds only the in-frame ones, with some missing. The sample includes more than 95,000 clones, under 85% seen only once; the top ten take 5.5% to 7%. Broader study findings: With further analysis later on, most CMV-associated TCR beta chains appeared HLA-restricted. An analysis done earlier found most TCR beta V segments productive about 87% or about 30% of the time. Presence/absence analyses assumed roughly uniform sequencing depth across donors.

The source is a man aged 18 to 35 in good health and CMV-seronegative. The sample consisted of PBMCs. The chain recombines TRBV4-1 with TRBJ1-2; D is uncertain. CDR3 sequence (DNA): TGCGCCAGCAGCTTCCTCGGGGTAGACTATGGCTACACCTTC. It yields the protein CASSFLGVDYGYTF.